This TCR beta chain comes out of a study of cytomegalovirus exposure and HLA in healthy donors. Overall study results and limits: An ancestry cluster, one associated with Asian ancestry, reportedly showed fewer N-insertions than the 666-donor mean in a later analysis.

Worth noting for this clone: Its antigen is still unknown. At one end the junction does not follow the germline gene, possibly because of a read error.

It was with 60 Vbeta and 13 Jbeta primers that the PCR ran. Repertoires were generated with immunoSEQ multiplex PCR, while TCRdb's copy carries only in-frame clones and drops some. The repertoire includes roughly 120,000 clones, 80% of them detected once, and under 3% sits in the top ten. Germline V CDR1 and CDR2: SGHDT, YYEEEE. This CDR3 is 15 amino acids long. This sequence was found in a man between 25 and 39 years old in good health and CMV-seronegative. Sequenced: PBMCs. The chain combines TRBV5-6 with TRBJ1-5, with 8 nucleotides matching TRBD1. DNA of the CDR3: TGTGCCAGCAGCTTGGGGACAGGGTCCAATAAGCCCCAGAATTTT. It specifies CASSLGTGSNKPQNF.